A selection of T cell receptor beta chains follows, all from one sample in a study of T cell responses to AZD1222 COVID-19 vaccine. Profiling relied on immunoSEQ multiplex PCR, and the TCRdb table lists in-frame clones only, not all of them. The sample includes more than 75,000 clones, 80% to 90% of them seen just once. The sample here was peripheral blood, taken on day 0 of AZD1222 vaccination. The receptors come from an adult in good health. Each CDR3 is given with its conserved first and last residue. Each record gives: clone size, V gene, D gene, J gene, CDR3 DNA, CDR3 protein. The D gene is left open where the match is weak. Expanded clones get a size class; other rows say once, few or many, or leave the size out.

clone_size: NA; v_call: TRBV3-1/TRBV3-2; d_call: NA; j_call: TRBJ2-7; cdr3_nt: TGTGCCAGCAGCCAAGAGGTAGGGCGCGAGCAGTACTTC; cdr3_aa: CASSQEVGREQYF
clone_size: NA; v_call: TRBV3-1/TRBV3-2; d_call: NA; j_call: TRBJ1-1; cdr3_nt: TGTGCCAGCAGCCCAGATATTGGGGGCGACACTGAAGCTTTCTTT; cdr3_aa: CASSPDIGGDTEAFF
clone_size: once; v_call: TRBV5-4; d_call: TRBD1; j_call: TRBJ2-1; cdr3_nt: TGTGCCAGCAGCTTGGGGGACAGGCATTTGGTAGCCAATGAGCAGTTCTTC; cdr3_aa: CASSLGDRHLVANEQFF
clone_size: NA; v_call: TRBV3-1/TRBV3-2; d_call: NA; j_call: TRBJ1-4; cdr3_nt: TGTGCCAGCTCGACCGGGTTTCGCGATGAAAAACTGTTTTTT; cdr3_aa: CASSTGFRDEKLFF
clone_size: NA; v_call: TRBV7-9; d_call: TRBD1; j_call: TRBJ1-5; cdr3_nt: TGTGCCAGCAGCTCCGACGTTGGACAGGGCGGCCAGCCCCAGCATTTT; cdr3_aa: CASSSDVGQGGQPQHF
clone_size: NA; v_call: TRBV2; d_call: NA; j_call: TRBJ1-2; cdr3_nt: TGTGCCAGCAGTGATGTCTCAGGGGTCGGCTATGGCTACACCTTC; cdr3_aa: CASSDVSGVGYGYTF
clone_size: NA; v_call: TRBV9; d_call: NA; j_call: TRBJ2-1; cdr3_nt: TGTGCCAGCAGCGTCAGGGGCACCTACAATGAGCAGTTCTTC; cdr3_aa: CASSVRGTYNEQFF
clone_size: NA; v_call: TRBV13; d_call: NA; j_call: TRBJ2-2; cdr3_nt: TGTGCCAGCAGCCCCTCACCTGGGTGGGGGCGAACCGGGGAGCTGTTTTTT; cdr3_aa: CASSPSPGWGRTGELFF
clone_size: NA; v_call: TRBV5-1; d_call: NA; j_call: TRBJ1-1; cdr3_nt: TGCGCCAGCAGCTTGGAACATTTGAACACTGAAGCTTTCTTT; cdr3_aa: CASSLEHLNTEAFF
clone_size: NA; v_call: TRBV19; d_call: TRBD1; j_call: TRBJ1-2; cdr3_nt: TGTGCCAGTAGCCTAAACCCTGACAGGGGAGGTTATGGCTACACCTTC; cdr3_aa: CASSLNPDRGGYGYTF
clone_size: NA; v_call: TRBV6-1; d_call: NA; j_call: TRBJ1-6; cdr3_nt: TGTGCCAGCAGTGAATGGGCAGGTAATTCACCCCTCCACTTT; cdr3_aa: CASSEWAGNSPLHF
clone_size: NA; v_call: TRBV12-3/TRBV12-4; d_call: NA; j_call: TRBJ1-5; cdr3_nt: TGTGCCAGCGGCAGGGAACAGCCCCAGCATTTT; cdr3_aa: CASGREQPQHF
clone_size: few; v_call: TRBV2; d_call: NA; j_call: TRBJ1-1; cdr3_nt: TGTGCCAGCAGTGTCCAGGTGAACACTGAAGCTTTCTTT; cdr3_aa: CASSVQVNTEAFF
clone_size: NA; v_call: TRBV5-1; d_call: NA; j_call: TRBJ1-2; cdr3_nt: TGCGCCAGCAGCCCCGACACGACCTATGGCTACACCTTC; cdr3_aa: CASSPDTTYGYTF
clone_size: NA; v_call: TRBV7-8; d_call: NA; j_call: TRBJ1-1; cdr3_nt: TGTGCCAGCAGCTTAGCCCAGGCGACTGAAGCTTTCTTT; cdr3_aa: CASSLAQATEAFF
clone_size: NA; v_call: TRBV11-3; d_call: NA; j_call: TRBJ2-2; cdr3_nt: TGTGCCAGCAGCTTTCTTCCCGGGGAGCTGTTTTTT; cdr3_aa: CASSFLPGELFF
clone_size: NA; v_call: TRBV29-1; d_call: NA; j_call: TRBJ2-1; cdr3_nt: TGCAGCGGCTTAACTCGGGACTTCAACAATGAGCAGTTCTTC; cdr3_aa: CSGLTRDFNNEQFF
clone_size: once; v_call: TRBV4-3; d_call: NA; j_call: TRBJ2-3; cdr3_nt: TGCGCCAGCAGCCACCGCGGCACAGATACGCAGTATTTT; cdr3_aa: CASSHRGTDTQYF
clone_size: NA; v_call: TRBV7-8; d_call: NA; j_call: TRBJ2-3; cdr3_nt: TGTGCCAGCAGCCCCCACCCTAGCACAGATACGCAGTATTTT; cdr3_aa: CASSPHPSTDTQYF
clone_size: NA; v_call: TRBV4-3; d_call: NA; j_call: TRBJ1-1; cdr3_nt: TGCGCCAGCAGCCAAGATGTTTGGGCGGGTACTGAAGCTTTCTTT; cdr3_aa: CASSQDVWAGTEAFF
clone_size: NA; v_call: TRBV7-2; d_call: TRBD1; j_call: TRBJ1-4; cdr3_nt: TGTGCCAGCAGCTTAGGAACAGGGGGAGGAACTAATGAAAAACTGTTTTTT; cdr3_aa: CASSLGTGGGTNEKLFF
clone_size: NA; v_call: TRBV7-3; d_call: NA; j_call: TRBJ1-2; cdr3_nt: TGTGCCAGCAGCCCCCAGGACAGCCCAAACTATGGCTACACCTTC; cdr3_aa: CASSPQDSPNYGYTF
clone_size: NA; v_call: TRBV4-3; d_call: NA; j_call: TRBJ2-7; cdr3_nt: TGCGCCAGCAGCCAAGATCGGGACACGTACGAGCAGTACTTC; cdr3_aa: CASSQDRDTYEQYF
clone_size: NA; v_call: TRBV9; d_call: NA; j_call: TRBJ2-1; cdr3_nt: TGTGCCAGCAGCGTGCTAGCGCTTCCGTTTGCTGGCTCCTACAATGAGCAGTTCTTC; cdr3_aa: CASSVLALPFAGSYNEQFF
clone_size: NA; v_call: TRBV6-1; d_call: TRBD2; j_call: TRBJ2-3; cdr3_nt: TGTGCCAGCAGTGACCCGGGACTAGCGGAGTCCACAGATACGCAGTATTTT; cdr3_aa: CASSDPGLAESTDTQYF
clone_size: NA; v_call: TRBV5-4; d_call: TRBD1; j_call: TRBJ1-2; cdr3_nt: TGTGCCAGCAGCTCCACGCAGGGGGCAGACTATGGCTACACCTTC; cdr3_aa: CASSSTQGADYGYTF
clone_size: NA; v_call: TRBV14; d_call: TRBD1; j_call: TRBJ1-2; cdr3_nt: TGTGCCAGCAGCCTACCGGGACAGGGAATCTATGGCTACACCTTC; cdr3_aa: CASSLPGQGIYGYTF
clone_size: few; v_call: TRBV2; d_call: NA; j_call: TRBJ1-5; cdr3_nt: TGTGCCAGCAGTATGAGTCAGTATAGCAATCAGCCCCAGCATTTT; cdr3_aa: CASSMSQYSNQPQHF
clone_size: NA; v_call: TRBV4-2; d_call: NA; j_call: TRBJ1-6; cdr3_nt: TGTGCCAGCAGCCCTCAGGGGAGCTCCTATAATTCACCCCTCCACTTT; cdr3_aa: CASSPQGSSYNSPLHF
clone_size: NA; v_call: TRBV5-1; d_call: NA; j_call: TRBJ1-1; cdr3_nt: TGCGCCAGCAGCTTGGAAGCGGGGGACAACACTGAAGCTTTCTTT; cdr3_aa: CASSLEAGDNTEAFF
clone_size: NA; v_call: TRBV19; d_call: NA; j_call: TRBJ2-3; cdr3_nt: TGTGCCAGTAGTCCTAGGGTAGGGGGGACCACAGATACGCAGTATTTT; cdr3_aa: CASSPRVGGTTDTQYF
clone_size: NA; v_call: TRBV7-8; d_call: NA; j_call: TRBJ1-1; cdr3_nt: TGTGCCAGCAGCTTCCAAGGTAGGCCTGAAGCTTTCTTT; cdr3_aa: CASSFQGRPEAFF
clone_size: NA; v_call: TRBV7-6; d_call: NA; j_call: TRBJ1-6; cdr3_nt: TGTGCCAGCAGCCTGGGGGGTGTCCCAGGTTCACCCCTCCACTTT; cdr3_aa: CASSLGGVPGSPLHF
clone_size: NA; v_call: TRBV7-8; d_call: NA; j_call: TRBJ2-1; cdr3_nt: TGTGCCAGCAGCTTAGTCATCAGGGGCAATGAGCAGTTCTTC; cdr3_aa: CASSLVIRGNEQFF
clone_size: NA; v_call: TRBV25-1; d_call: NA; j_call: TRBJ2-2; cdr3_nt: TGTGCCAGCATGCCAGCGGACACCGGGGAGCTGTTTTTT; cdr3_aa: CASMPADTGELFF
clone_size: NA; v_call: TRBV4-3; d_call: TRBD1; j_call: TRBJ1-1; cdr3_nt: TGCGCCAGCAGCCAAGGGGGGGGACAGGGTGAAGCTTTCTTT; cdr3_aa: CASSQGGGQGEAFF
clone_size: NA; v_call: TRBV4-1; d_call: TRBD1; j_call: TRBJ1-6; cdr3_nt: TGCGCCAGCAGCCAAGCTCAGACAGGGTCCTATAATTCACCCCTCCACTTT; cdr3_aa: CASSQAQTGSYNSPLHF
clone_size: NA; v_call: TRBV6-1; d_call: NA; j_call: TRBJ1-1; cdr3_nt: TGTGCCAGCAGTGGACTCCGGAGCAGGGCCGTCCAACGGAGGACTGAAGCTTTCTTT; cdr3_aa: CASSGLRSRAVQRRTEAFF
clone_size: NA; v_call: TRBV9; d_call: NA; j_call: TRBJ2-1; cdr3_nt: TGTGCCAGCTCCCGGTCTGAAGGGCTTTACAATGAGCAGTTCTTC; cdr3_aa: CASSRSEGLYNEQFF
clone_size: NA; v_call: TRBV23-1; d_call: NA; j_call: TRBJ1-2; cdr3_nt: TGCGCCAGCAGTCGAGACCAAACGGGACGGCCCGGTGCGGGCGGCTACACCTTC; cdr3_aa: CASSRDQTGRPGAGGYTF
clone_size: NA; v_call: TRBV19; d_call: NA; j_call: TRBJ1-2; cdr3_nt: TGTGCCAGTAGTATCTCGGTTGAGCGGGGCTACACCTTC; cdr3_aa: CASSISVERGYTF
clone_size: NA; v_call: TRBV10-1; d_call: NA; j_call: TRBJ1-6; cdr3_nt: TGCGCCAGCAGTCAGGGTGATGCCCTATATAATTCACCCCTCCACTTT; cdr3_aa: CASSQGDALYNSPLHF
clone_size: NA; v_call: TRBV19; d_call: NA; j_call: TRBJ2-3; cdr3_nt: TGTGCCAGTAGGAGTAGCGGAAGCACAGATACGCAGTATTTT; cdr3_aa: CASRSSGSTDTQYF
clone_size: NA; v_call: TRBV13; d_call: TRBD1; j_call: TRBJ2-2; cdr3_nt: TGTGCCAGCAGCTATGACAGGGCTGGCACCGGGGAGCTGTTTTTT; cdr3_aa: CASSYDRAGTGELFF
clone_size: NA; v_call: TRBV5-4; d_call: NA; j_call: TRBJ1-2; cdr3_nt: TGTGCCAGCAGCTTGGACATTAACTATGGCTACACCTTC; cdr3_aa: CASSLDINYGYTF